This is a list of T cell receptor beta chains from one sample in a study of control samples from healthy donors and cancer patients. Sequencing used immunoSEQ multiplex PCR; TCRdb keeps in-frame clones, though not all of them. The data show over 80,000 clones, 82% seen once. The specimen sequenced was blood. Receptor source: a man in his fifties or sixties in good health. CDR3s include the opening cysteine and the closing phenylalanine or tryptophan. A D gene is named only where the DNA matches it firmly. Rows may omit the clone size; those that give it use once, few, many or a size class.

d_gene	j_gene	abundance	v_gene	CDR3aa	CDR3nt
NA	TRBJ2-7	once	TRBV5-4	CASSLDWGRSGNEQYF	TGTGCCAGCAGCTTGGACTGGGGACGGTCCGGAAACGAGCAGTACTTC
TRBD2	TRBJ2-3	few	TRBV11-3	CASSTRGGPDTQYF	TGTGCCAGCAGCACGCGCGGGGGGCCAGATACGCAGTATTTT
TRBD2	TRBJ2-2	NA	TRBV5-1	CASSLTSGIRSTGELFF	TGCGCCAGCAGCTTGACTAGCGGGATACGATCCACCGGGGAGCTGTTTTTT
NA	TRBJ2-6	NA	TRBV5-1	CASSLEGHGANVLTF	TGCGCCAGCAGCTTGGAGGGGCATGGGGCCAACGTCCTGACTTTC
NA	TRBJ2-2	NA	TRBV12-3/TRBV12-4	CASRRAPGELFF	TGTGCCAGCCGTAGGGCACCCGGGGAGCTGTTTTTT
TRBD1	TRBJ1-1	NA	TRBV11-2	CASSAGTGGTEAFF	TGTGCCAGCAGCGCCGGGACAGGGGGGACTGAAGCTTTCTTT
NA	TRBJ2-5	NA	TRBV19	CASSGAVGETQYF	TGTGCCAGCTCAGGGGCGGTGGGAGAGACCCAGTACTTC
NA	TRBJ1-5	NA	TRBV27	CASSPRHTWSNQPQHF	TGTGCCAGCAGTCCCCGCCATACATGGAGCAATCAGCCCCAGCATTTT
NA	TRBJ2-1	NA	TRBV6-6	CASSLPMLGGYNEQFF	TGTGCCAGCAGTTTACCCATGTTAGGTGGGTACAATGAGCAGTTCTTC
NA	TRBJ2-2	once	TRBV25-1	CASTVEEAYTGELFF	TGTGCCAGCACTGTCGAAGAAGCTTACACCGGGGAGCTGTTTTTT
TRBD2	TRBJ2-1	NA	TRBV28	CASSLGLAFSEQFF	TGTGCCAGCAGTTTGGGACTAGCTTTTTCGGAGCAGTTCTTC
NA	TRBJ1-1	NA	TRBV5-1	CASSSRTGNTEAFF	TGCGCCAGCAGCTCGCGCACAGGGAACACTGAAGCTTTCTTT
NA	TRBJ2-3	NA	TRBV27	CASSHWAGITDTQYF	TGTGCCAGCAGCCATTGGGCCGGAATCACAGATACGCAGTATTTT
TRBD2	TRBJ2-2	NA	TRBV5-1	CASSRSGGGDYGELFF	TGCGCCAGCAGCCGATCGGGAGGCGGGGACTACGGGGAGCTGTTTTTT
TRBD1	TRBJ2-7	NA	TRBV5-1	CASSLEGQGLGEQYF	TGCGCCAGCAGCTTGGAGGGACAGGGTTTAGGCGAGCAGTACTTC
TRBD2	TRBJ2-3	NA	TRBV29-1	CSVEDSSRGGWDTQYF	TGCAGCGTTGAAGATAGCAGCCGGGGGGGCTGGGATACGCAGTATTTT
NA	TRBJ1-1	few	TRBV19	CASTSGHLNTEAFF	TGTGCCAGTACCTCGGGACACTTGAACACTGAAGCTTTCTTT
TRBD2	TRBJ2-7	few	TRBV4-2	CASSQDPSGRDYSYEQYF	TGTGCCAGCAGCCAAGATCCCTCGGGCCGGGACTACTCCTACGAGCAGTACTTC
NA	TRBJ2-1	NA	TRBV7-3	CASSLGVDEQFF	TGTGCCAGCAGCCTGGGGGTCGATGAGCAGTTCTTC
NA	TRBJ2-2	NA	TRBV7-9	CASSLRASRKTGELFF	TGTGCCAGCAGCTTAAGGGCATCAAGAAAAACCGGGGAGCTGTTTTTT
TRBD2	TRBJ2-5	NA	TRBV4-1	CASSQVHAAGSQETQYF	TGCGCCAGCAGCCAAGTTCATGCAGCGGGGTCACAAGAGACCCAGTACTTC
NA	TRBJ2-2	NA	TRBV7-2	CASREGGTGELFF	TGTGCCAGCAGGGAGGGGGGCACCGGGGAGCTGTTTTTT
NA	TRBJ2-1	NA	TRBV6-4	CASSGVGPYNEQFF	TGTGCCAGCAGTGGGGTCGGCCCCTACAATGAGCAGTTCTTC
NA	TRBJ2-4	once	TRBV9	CASSVDGNRGNIQYF	TGTGCCAGCAGCGTAGATGGAAATCGGGGAAACATTCAGTACTTC
NA	TRBJ1-5	NA	TRBV5-8	CASSLTGNQPQHF	TGTGCCAGCAGCCTTACAGGTAATCAGCCCCAGCATTTT
NA	TRBJ2-6	NA	TRBV5-5	CASSWGSSGANVLTF	TGTGCCAGCAGCTGGGGGTCCTCTGGGGCCAACGTCCTGACTTTC
TRBD2	TRBJ2-7	NA	TRBV11-2	CASSLGASGVYEQYF	TGTGCCAGCAGCTTAGGGGCTAGCGGGGTGTACGAGCAGTACTTC
TRBD1	TRBJ1-1	few	TRBV16	CASSRPGQHTEAFF	TGTGCCAGCAGCCGACCGGGACAGCACACTGAAGCTTTCTTT
TRBD2	TRBJ2-5	NA	TRBV11-2	CASSPAGLAGGEETQYF	TGTGCCAGCAGCCCCGCCGGACTAGCGGGGGGCGAAGAGACCCAGTACTTC
NA	TRBJ2-1	NA	TRBV3-1/TRBV3-2	CASSQDTVSSYNEQFF	TGTGCCAGCAGCCAAGATACAGTCAGCTCCTACAATGAGCAGTTCTTC
TRBD1	TRBJ1-5	NA	TRBV7-8	CASSPQTGGYNQPQHF	TGTGCCAGCAGCCCCCAGACAGGGGGCTACAATCAGCCCCAGCATTTT
NA	TRBJ2-7	NA	TRBV28	CASSPYSSDAGFREQYF	TGTGCCAGCAGTCCATACTCGTCGGACGCTGGATTTAGGGAGCAGTACTTC
NA	TRBJ1-1	NA	TRBV4-1	CASSLSSGHTWSEAFF	TGCGCCAGCAGCCTTTCATCGGGACACACCTGGAGTGAAGCTTTCTTT
NA	TRBJ2-2	NA	TRBV4-1	CASSQVFGQGGELFF	TGCGCCAGCAGCCAAGTATTCGGGCAGGGCGGGGAGCTGTTTTTT
NA	TRBJ1-5	NA	TRBV4-1	CASSHLGVPKGGQPQHF	TGCGCCAGCAGCCACCTAGGTGTACCGAAGGGTGGACAGCCCCAGCATTTT
NA	TRBJ1-5	NA	TRBV2	CASSEGGISNQPQHF	TGTGCCAGCAGTGAAGGCGGGATTAGCAATCAGCCCCAGCATTTT
NA	TRBJ2-7	NA	TRBV27	CASSLLAGTASSYEQYF	TGTGCCAGCAGTTTACTCGCGGGGACAGCGAGCTCCTACGAGCAGTACTTC
NA	TRBJ2-7	NA	TRBV4-1	CASSLEDGDEQYF	TGCGCCAGCAGCCTCGAGGACGGGGACGAGCAGTACTTC
TRBD1	TRBJ1-2	NA	TRBV7-9	CASSEPGQGAPGYTF	TGTGCCAGCAGCGAGCCGGGACAGGGGGCGCCTGGCTACACCTTC
NA	TRBJ1-1	once	TRBV5-1	CASSLAPALNTEAFF	TGCGCCAGCAGCTTGGCCCCTGCCCTGAACACTGAAGCTTTCTTT